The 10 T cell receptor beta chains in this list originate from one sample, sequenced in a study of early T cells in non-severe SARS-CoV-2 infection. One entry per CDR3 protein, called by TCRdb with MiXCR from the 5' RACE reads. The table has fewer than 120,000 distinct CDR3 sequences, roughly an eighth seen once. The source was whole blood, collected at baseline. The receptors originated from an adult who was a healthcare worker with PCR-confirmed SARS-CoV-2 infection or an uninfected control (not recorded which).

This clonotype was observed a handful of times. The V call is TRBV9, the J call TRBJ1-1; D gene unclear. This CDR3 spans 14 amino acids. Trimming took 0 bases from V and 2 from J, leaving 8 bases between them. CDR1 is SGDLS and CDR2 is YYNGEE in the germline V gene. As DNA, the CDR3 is TGTGCCAGCAGCGTAGGCAGACATAACACTGAAGCTTTCTTT. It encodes CASSVGRHNTEAFF.

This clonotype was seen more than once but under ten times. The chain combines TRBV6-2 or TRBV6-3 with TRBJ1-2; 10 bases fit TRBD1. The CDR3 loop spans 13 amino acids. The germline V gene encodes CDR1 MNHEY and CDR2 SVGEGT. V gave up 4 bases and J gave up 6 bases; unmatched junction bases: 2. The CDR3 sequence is CASSWDRGNGYTF. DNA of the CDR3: TGTGCCAGCAGTTGGGACAGGGGAAATGGCTACACCTTC.

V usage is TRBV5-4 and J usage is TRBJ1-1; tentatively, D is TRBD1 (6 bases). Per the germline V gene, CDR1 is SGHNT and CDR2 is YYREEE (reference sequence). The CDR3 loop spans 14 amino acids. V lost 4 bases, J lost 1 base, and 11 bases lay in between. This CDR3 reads CASSVQGTNTEAFF. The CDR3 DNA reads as TGTGCCAGCAGCGTACAGGGTACGAACACTGAAGCTTTCTTT.

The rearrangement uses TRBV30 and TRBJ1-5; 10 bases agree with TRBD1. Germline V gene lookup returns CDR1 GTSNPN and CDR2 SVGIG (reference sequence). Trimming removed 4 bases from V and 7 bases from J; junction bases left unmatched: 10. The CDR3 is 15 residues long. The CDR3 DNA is TGTGCCTGGAACCCGACAGGGGGCAGGGAGCAGCCCCAGCATTTT. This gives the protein CAWNPTGGREQPQHF.

This chain's CDR3 is CSAGRTGASHEQYF. DNA of the CDR3: TGCAGTGCGGGCAGGACAGGGGCCTCACACGAGCAGTACTTC. V usage is TRBV20-1 and J usage is TRBJ2-7; 9 bases match TRBD1. There are 14 residues in the CDR3. V shed 6 bases, J shed 5 bases, and the junction held 11 bases outside the gene matches. From germline, CDR1 is DFQATT and CDR2 SNEGSKA (reference sequence).

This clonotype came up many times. CDR3 sequence reads: CASSWLAYNEQFF. In DNA, the CDR3 is TGTGCCAGCAGCTGGCTAGCCTACAATGAGCAGTTCTTC. The chain carries TRBV7-2 and TRBJ2-1; D is ambiguous. Germline CDR1 is SGHTA and CDR2 is FQGNSA. Trimming took 4 bases from V and 2 from J, leaving 6 bases between them. CDR3 length equals 13 residues.

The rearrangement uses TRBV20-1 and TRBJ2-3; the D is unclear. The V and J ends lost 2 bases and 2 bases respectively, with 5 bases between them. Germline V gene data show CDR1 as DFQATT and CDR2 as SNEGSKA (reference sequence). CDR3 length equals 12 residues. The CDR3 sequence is CSARKNTDTQYF. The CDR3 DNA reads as TGCAGTGCTAGAAAAAACACAGATACGCAGTATTTT.

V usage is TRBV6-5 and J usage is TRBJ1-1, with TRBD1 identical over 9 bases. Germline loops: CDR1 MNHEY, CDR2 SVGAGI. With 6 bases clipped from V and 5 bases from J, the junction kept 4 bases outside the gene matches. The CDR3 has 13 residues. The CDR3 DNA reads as TGTGCCAGCAGAGCCGGGACAGGGACTGAAGCTTTCTTT. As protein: CASRAGTGTEAFF.

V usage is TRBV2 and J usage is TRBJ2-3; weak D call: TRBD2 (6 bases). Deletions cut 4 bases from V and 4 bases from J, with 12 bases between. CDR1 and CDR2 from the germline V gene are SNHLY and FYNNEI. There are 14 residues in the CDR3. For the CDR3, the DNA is TGTGCCAGCAGTGGTCAGCCGGGGGCAGATACGCAGTATTTT. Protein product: CASSGQPGADTQYF.

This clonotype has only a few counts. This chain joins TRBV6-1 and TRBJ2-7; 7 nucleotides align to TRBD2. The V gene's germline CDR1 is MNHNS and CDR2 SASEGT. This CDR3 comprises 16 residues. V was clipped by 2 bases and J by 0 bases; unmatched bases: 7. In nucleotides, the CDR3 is TGTGCCAGCAGTGAATTTCGGGGCGGGAGCTCCTACGAGCAGTACTTC. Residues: CASSEFRGGSSYEQYF.